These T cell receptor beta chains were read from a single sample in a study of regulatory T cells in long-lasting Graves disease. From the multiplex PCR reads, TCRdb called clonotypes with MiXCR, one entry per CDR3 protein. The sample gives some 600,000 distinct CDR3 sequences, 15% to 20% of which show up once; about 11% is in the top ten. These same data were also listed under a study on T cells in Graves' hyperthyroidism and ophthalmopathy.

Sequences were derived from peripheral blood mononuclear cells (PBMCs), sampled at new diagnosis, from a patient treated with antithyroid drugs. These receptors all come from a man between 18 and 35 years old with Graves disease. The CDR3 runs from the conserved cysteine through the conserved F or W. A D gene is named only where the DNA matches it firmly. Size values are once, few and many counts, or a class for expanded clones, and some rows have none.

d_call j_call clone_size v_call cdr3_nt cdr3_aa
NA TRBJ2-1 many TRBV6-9 TGTGCCAGCAGCTATGCTGACTCCGGCAATGAGCAGTTCTTC CASSYADSGNEQFF
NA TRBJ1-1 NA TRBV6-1 TGTGCCAGCAGTATATCGGGGGCGGTAAATGAAGCTTTCTTT CASSISGAVNEAFF
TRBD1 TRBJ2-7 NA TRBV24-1 TGTGCCACCAGTGACTCGCGCCCCGCAGGGGGCTACGAGCAGTACTTC CATSDSRPAGGYEQYF
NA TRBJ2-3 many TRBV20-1 TGCAGTGCTAGTGGTCTTCGGGATCGCACAGATACGCAGTATTTT CSASGLRDRTDTQYF
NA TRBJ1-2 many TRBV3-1 TGTGCCAGCAGCCAATTGTCAGGGTCTGGCGGCTACACCTTC CASSQLSGSGGYTF
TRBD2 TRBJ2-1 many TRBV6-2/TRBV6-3 TGTGCCAGCAGTTACTCGGCTTTGGCGGTAGCGGGAAACAATGAGCAGTTCTTC CASSYSALAVAGNNEQFF
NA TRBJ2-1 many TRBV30 TGTGCCTGGAGTGTAAGCAGTGAGCAGTTCTTC CAWSVSSEQFF
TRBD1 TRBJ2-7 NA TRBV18 TGTGCCAGCTCACCAAGGGACAGGCCCAACGAGCAGTACTTC CASSPRDRPNEQYF
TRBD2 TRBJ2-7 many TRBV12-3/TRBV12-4 TGTGCCAGCAGTCCCAGCGGGAGGATCTCCTACGAGCAGTACTTC CASSPSGRISYEQYF
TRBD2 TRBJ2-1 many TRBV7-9 TGTGCCAGCAGCTTAGGGCAGACTAGCGGGAGGACCAATGAGCAGTTCTTC CASSLGQTSGRTNEQFF
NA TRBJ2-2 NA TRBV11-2 TGTGCCAGCACCCAGATAGCGGAAAAGGTTACCGGGGAGCTGTTTTTT CASTQIAEKVTGELFF
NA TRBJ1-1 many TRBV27 TGTGCCAGCAGCTTACAGATAAAACACACTGAAGCTTTCTTT CASSLQIKHTEAFF
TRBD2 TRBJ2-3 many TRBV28 TGTGCCAGCAGTCAACTAGCGACTAGCACAGATACGCAGTATTTT CASSQLATSTDTQYF
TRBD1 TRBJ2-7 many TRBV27 TGTGCCAGCAGTTTATCTCGGGACAGGGGTATCCACGAGCAGTACTTC CASSLSRDRGIHEQYF
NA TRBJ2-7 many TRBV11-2 TGTGCCAGCAGCACCGGCCAGGACGGCTCCTACGAGCAGTACTTC CASSTGQDGSYEQYF
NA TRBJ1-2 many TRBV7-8 TGTGCCAGCAGCTTAGTTGGGACACCTCAGTTCGGCTACACCTTC CASSLVGTPQFGYTF
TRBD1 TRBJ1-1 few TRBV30 TGTGCCTGGAGTGTACAGGGGGCGGACACTGAAGCTTTCTTT CAWSVQGADTEAFF
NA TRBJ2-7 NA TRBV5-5 TGTGCCAGCAGCTTGGCCGTGTGGCCAGACTACGAGCAGTACTTC CASSLAVWPDYEQYF
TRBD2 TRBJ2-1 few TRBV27 TGTGCCAGCAGTTTCGGGCGGGGGGCTATCAATGAGCAGTTCTTC CASSFGRGAINEQFF
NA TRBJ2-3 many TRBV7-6 TGTGCCAGCAGCGTGGGGGTTCCGGGTTCAAGCGGTACGCAGTATTTT CASSVGVPGSSGTQYF
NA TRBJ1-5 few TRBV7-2 TGTGCCAGCAGCCCATCGACAGGTTTTGGGCAGCCCCAGCATTTT CASSPSTGFGQPQHF
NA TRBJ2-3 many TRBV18 TGTGCCAGCTCAGGACAGTACGGCACAGATACGCAGTATTTT CASSGQYGTDTQYF
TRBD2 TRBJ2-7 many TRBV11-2 TGTGCCAGCAGCTCCCGACTAGCGGGAGCTCTCGAGCAGTACTTC CASSSRLAGALEQYF
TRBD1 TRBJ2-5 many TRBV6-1 TGTGCCAGCACCGCCAGACAGGGTATTGCAGAGACCCAGTACTTC CASTARQGIAETQYF
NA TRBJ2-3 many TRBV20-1 TGCAGTGCTAGAGACCCTCAAGGGCACACAGATACGCAGTATTTT CSARDPQGHTDTQYF
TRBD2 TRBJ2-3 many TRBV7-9 TGTGCCAGCCGCCACGGGCTAGCGGCAGATACGCAGTATTTT CASRHGLAADTQYF
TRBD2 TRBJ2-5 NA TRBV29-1 TGCAGCGTTGGGGGACTAGAGGAGACCCAGTACTTC CSVGGLEETQYF
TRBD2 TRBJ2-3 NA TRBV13 TGTGCCAGCAGCGGCTCCGGGACTAGCGGAAATACGCAGTATTTT CASSGSGTSGNTQYF
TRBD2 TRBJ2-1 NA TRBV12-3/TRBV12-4 TGTGCCAGCAGACGGACTAGCGGGGGGAACAATGAGCAGTTCTTC CASRRTSGGNNEQFF
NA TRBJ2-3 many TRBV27 TGTGCCAGCAGTTTACCCGGGGAGTTTAAAGATACGCAGTATTTT CASSLPGEFKDTQYF
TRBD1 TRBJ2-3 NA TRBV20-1 TGCAGTGCCCTCCCCCTTGGACAGGGTAGCACAGATACGCAGTATTTT CSALPLGQGSTDTQYF
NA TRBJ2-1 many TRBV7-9 TGTGCCAGCAGCTTAACGGGGACTTTTTACAATGAGCAGTTCTTC CASSLTGTFYNEQFF
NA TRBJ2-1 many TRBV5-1 TGCGCCAGCAGCCGGACAGCTTACAATGAGCAGTTCTTC CASSRTAYNEQFF
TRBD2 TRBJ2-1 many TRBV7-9 TGTGCCAGCAGCTTAGGAGGGACTAGCGGGAGCGGTGAGCAGTTCTTC CASSLGGTSGSGEQFF
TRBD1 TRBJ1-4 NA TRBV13 TGTGCCAGCAGCTTACAGGGACAGGGACTTGAAAAACTGTTTTTT CASSLQGQGLEKLFF
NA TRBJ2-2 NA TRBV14 TGTGCCAGCAGCCGACAGCGGACCGGGGAGCTGTTTTTT CASSRQRTGELFF
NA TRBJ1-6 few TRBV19 TGTGCCAGTACCACCCGGGAAAATAATTCACCCCTCCACTTT CASTTRENNSPLHF
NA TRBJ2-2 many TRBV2 TGTGCCAGCAGTATAACCTCAGCTATAACCGGGGAGCTGTTTTTT CASSITSAITGELFF
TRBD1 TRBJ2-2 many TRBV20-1 TGCAGTGCTATCAATAGCCAGGGGGCGACCACCGGGGAGCTGTTTTTT CSAINSQGATTGELFF